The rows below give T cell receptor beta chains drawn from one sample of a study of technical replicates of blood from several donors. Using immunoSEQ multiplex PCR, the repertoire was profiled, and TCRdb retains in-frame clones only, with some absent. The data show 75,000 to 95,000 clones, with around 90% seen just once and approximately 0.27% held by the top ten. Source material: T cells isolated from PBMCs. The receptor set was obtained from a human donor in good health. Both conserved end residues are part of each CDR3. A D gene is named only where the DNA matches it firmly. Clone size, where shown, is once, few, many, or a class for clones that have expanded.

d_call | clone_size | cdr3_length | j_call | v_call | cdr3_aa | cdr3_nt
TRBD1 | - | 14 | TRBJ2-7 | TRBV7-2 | CASSYGTGTYEQYF | TGTGCCAGCAGCTATGGGACAGGAACCTACGAGCAGTACTTC
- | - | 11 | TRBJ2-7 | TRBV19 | CASSTAYEQYF | TGTGCCAGTTCTACAGCCTACGAGCAGTACTTC
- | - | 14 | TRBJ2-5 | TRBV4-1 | CASSQAGVQETQYF | TGCGCCAGCAGCCAAGCGGGAGTTCAAGAGACCCAGTACTTC
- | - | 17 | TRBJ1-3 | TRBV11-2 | CASVATWEPAGGNTIYF | TGTGCCAGCGTCGCCACGTGGGAGCCCGCGGGGGGGAACACCATATATTTT
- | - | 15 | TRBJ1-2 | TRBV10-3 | CAISEMKGQLYGYTF | TGTGCCATCAGTGAAATGAAAGGACAGCTATATGGCTACACCTTC
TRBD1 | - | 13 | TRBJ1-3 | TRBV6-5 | CASRRQGGNTIYF | TGTGCCAGCCGCCGACAGGGCGGAAACACCATATATTTT
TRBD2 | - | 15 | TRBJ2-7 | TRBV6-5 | CASSYTVAGDYEQYF | TGTGCCAGCAGTTACACTGTAGCGGGGGACTACGAGCAGTACTTC
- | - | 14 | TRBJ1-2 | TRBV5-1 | CASSLGAPNPGYTF | TGCGCCAGCAGCTTGGGTGCCCCTAACCCTGGCTACACCTTC
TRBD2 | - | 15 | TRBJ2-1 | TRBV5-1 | CASSLGLAGGDEQFF | TGCGCCAGCAGCTTGGGACTAGCGGGGGGGGATGAGCAGTTCTTC
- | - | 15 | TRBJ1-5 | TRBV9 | CASSPSGLPNQPQHF | TGTGCCAGCAGCCCCTCGGGGTTACCGAATCAGCCCCAGCATTTT
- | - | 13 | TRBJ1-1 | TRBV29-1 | CSVLPWGGTEAFF | TGCAGCGTTTTACCTTGGGGGGGGACTGAAGCTTTCTTT
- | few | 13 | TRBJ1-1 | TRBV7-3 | CASSTDRNTEAFF | TGTGCCAGCAGCACAGACAGGAACACTGAAGCTTTCTTT